This TCR beta chain was captured by sequencing in a study of OX40 agonist ivuxolimab in advanced cancers. Looking at the study overall: Patients got intravenous ivuxolimab at 0.01 to 10 mg/kg every 2 weeks. Mean age 60 years, range 23 to 79; 82.7% male. General observations from the study: Some nonresponders likewise displayed low normalized T-cell clonal expansion.

Germline CDR1 is MDHEN and CDR2 is SYDVKM. CDR3 length: 16 amino acids. With 6 bases clipped from V and 3 bases from J, the junction kept 8 bases outside the gene matches. As for this clone: Its specificity is unknown.

Repertoires were generated with immunoSEQ multiplex PCR, while TCRdb's copy carries only in-frame clones and drops some. The sample lists tens of thousands of clones, about 90% occurring once. V usage is TRBV28 and J usage is TRBJ1-6; 7 bases are shared with TRBD1. The sequence was collected from an adult with an advanced solid tumor such as melanoma, head and neck, liver or kidney cancer. Here the sequenced sample was CD4+ or CD8+ T cells sorted from blood, taken in a trial of the OX40 agonist ivuxolimab. CDR3 region: CASSSGGRLYNSPLHF. The CDR3 DNA is TGTGCCAGCAGCTCAGGGGGGAGGCTCTATAATTCACCCCTCCACTTT.